The entry below describes one T cell receptor (beta chain). It lacks a known antigen. No much larger clone is present one base from it, and per-base qualities are unavailable. Participants in the prospective study were aged about 18 to 95 years, lived in some 24 United States geographic areas, and enrolled through a virtual design. To assign participants to cohorts, the prospective study relied on clinical history that participants themselves reported in a screening survey and a study questionnaire. A participant counted as exposed if, within 2 weeks of entering the study, that participant had been in contact with someone who had a PCR-confirmed or clinician-diagnosed COVID-19 case. In the prospective study, mobile phlebotomists collected whole blood, serum and a nasopharyngeal or oropharyngeal swab from each participant. Prospective study participants could optionally give additional blood draws and questionnaires over an approximately two-month period. Prospective study blood samples were shipped either frozen or at room temperature before DNA extraction.

Reading the germline V gene gives CDR1 ENHRY and CDR2 SYGVKD. Deletion took 7 bases off V and 7 bases off J, with a span of 20 bases between the germline ends. The CDR3, from cysteine to phenylalanine, totals 15 residues. Kept here is only the CDR3 DNA, which spans 45 bases and is read in frame from base 1. The immunoSEQ Assay, a bias-controlled multiplex PCR, was used to amplify TCRbeta CDR3 regions from genomic DNA. The authors' analysis ran thus. The number of nucleated cells in each sample was estimated by amplification of reference gene primers within the assay. To quantify the absolute abundance of each unique TCRbeta CDR3 rearrangement, sequence reads were collapsed and filtered. For each sample, productive Simpson clonality was calculated as the square root of Simpson's diversity index across productive rearrangements. The source is immuneACCESS, and TCRdb retained only in-frame sequences with V and J called. Part of the clones is not carried over; for the studies checked, unresolved V genes explain less than half of this, and the remainder is unexplained. V and J calls and clone size are as listed in that table; D and trimming were resolved from the DNA. The sample profile shows 200,000 to 250,000 clones; around 90% of them were found once. The ten largest make up roughly 16% of the sample.

The data belong to a study of blood T cell repertoires in COVID-19 (dated by TCRdb to about 2020). Context from the whole study: Samples from collaborators originated in the United States, Italy and Spain and spanned both the acute and convalescent phases of COVID-19. The prospective study material was composed of cDNA or gDNA derived from T cells, B-cell-depleted T cells, or PBMCs. The dataset comprised deeply sampled blood TCRbeta repertoires from subjects exposed to, actively infected with, or recovered from COVID-19. The repertoires were released in a freely available public database intended as a resource for research on the immune response to SARS-CoV-2. The samples were drawn from two sources: the first 160 participants of the ongoing ImmuneRACE study, and some 1,300 subjects contributed by 6 global collaborators. A de-identified subject ID, COVID-19 status, age in years and sex were almost always included in the sample metadata. Where available, HLA class I and class II types were obtained from metadata supplied by the sample provider rather than from assay-based typing.

What the authors observed across the whole study: The amount of clinical and demographic metadata varied by source and participant and was provided uncurated.

The TCR was taken from a man aged 25 to 45 who had been exposed to COVID-19. Recombination joined TRBV10-3 with TRBJ2-1, with TRBD2 as a weak D call on 6 bases. Material for sequencing was PBMCs or T cells enriched from blood (not recorded which). The CDR3: CAIKRRTTSGNEQFF. The bases read TGTGCCATCAAACGACGGACTACCTCCGGGAATGAGCAGTTCTTC.